The sequence of this T cell receptor (beta chain) was determined in a study of blood T cell repertoires in COVID-19. Turning to the study itself: From the United States, Italy and Spain came samples of acute and convalescent COVID-19. In each case, the material was cDNA or gDNA derived from T cells, B-cell-depleted T cells, or PBMCs.

In the original processing: Researchers report that nucleated cell counts were estimated from reference gene primer amplification. Sequencing used immunoSEQ multiplex PCR; TCRdb keeps in-frame clones, though not all of them. Clonal size and the V and J genes are those of that table, whereas D and trimming came from the DNA. The sample records some 150,000 clones, about four fifths being singletons. V lost 7 bases and J lost 7, with 23 bases in between. CDR3 length equals 15 residues. The germline gives CDR1 MDHEN, CDR2 SYDVKM. Sequenced sample: peripheral blood. This chain connects TRBV28 to TRBJ2-7; the D gene is possibly TRBD1 (5 bases). The sequence was obtained from a man in his 70s with acute or convalescent COVID-19. CDR3: CASTLGLRTSREQYF. The CDR3 DNA reads TGTGCCAGCACCCTGGGGCTGAGGACCTCTCGGGAGCAGTACTTC.